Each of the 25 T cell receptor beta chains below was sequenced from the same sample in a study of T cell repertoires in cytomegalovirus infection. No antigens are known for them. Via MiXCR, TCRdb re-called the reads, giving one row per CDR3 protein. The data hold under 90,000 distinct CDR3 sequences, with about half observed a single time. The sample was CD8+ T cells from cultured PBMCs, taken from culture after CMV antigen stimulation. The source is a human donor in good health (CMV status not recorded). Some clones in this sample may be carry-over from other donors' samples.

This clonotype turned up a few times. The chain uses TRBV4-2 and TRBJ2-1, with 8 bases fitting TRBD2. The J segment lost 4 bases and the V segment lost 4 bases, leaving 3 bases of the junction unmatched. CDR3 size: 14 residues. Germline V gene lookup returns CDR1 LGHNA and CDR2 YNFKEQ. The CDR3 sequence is CASSPEREYNEQFF. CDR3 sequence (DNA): TGTGCCAGCAGCCCGGAGCGGGAGTACAATGAGCAGTTCTTC.

The CDR3 nucleotides are TGTGCCAGCGAGGACTCCATTAGGGATACGCAGTATTTT. Translating gives CASEDSIRDTQYF. The rearrangement uses TRBV11-2 and TRBJ2-3; weak D call: TRBD2 (5 bases). The CDR3 sequence is 13 residues long. The germline V gene encodes CDR1 SGHAT and CDR2 FQNNGV. Trimming cost V 8 bases and J 6 bases, with 15 bases left between them. The complete variable domain, with remaining parts taken from reference TRBV11-2 and TRBJ2-3, reads EAGVAQSPRYKIIEKRQSVAFWCNPISGHATLYWYQQILGQGPKLLIQFQNNGVVDDSQLPKDRFSAERLKGVDSTLKIQPAKLEDSAVYLCASEDSIRDTQYFGPGTRLTVL.

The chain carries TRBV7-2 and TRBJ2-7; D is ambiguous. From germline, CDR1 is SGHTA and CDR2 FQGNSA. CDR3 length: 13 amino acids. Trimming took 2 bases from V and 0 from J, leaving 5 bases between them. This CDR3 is CASSLSFSYEQYF. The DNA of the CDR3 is TGTGCCAGCAGCTTAAGTTTCTCCTACGAGCAGTACTTC. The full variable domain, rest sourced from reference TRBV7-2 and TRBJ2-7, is GAGVSQSPSNKVTEKGKDVELRCDPISGHTALYWYRQSLGQGLEFLIYFQGNSAPDKSGLPSDRFSAERTGGSVSTLTIQRTQQEDSAVYLCASSLSFSYEQYFGPGTRLTVT.

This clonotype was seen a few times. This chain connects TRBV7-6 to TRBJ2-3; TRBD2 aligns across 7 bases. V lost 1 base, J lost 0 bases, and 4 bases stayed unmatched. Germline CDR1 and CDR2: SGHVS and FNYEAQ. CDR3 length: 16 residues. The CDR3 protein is CASSLDGRHSTDTQYF. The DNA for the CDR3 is TGTGCCAGCAGCTTAGACGGGAGGCATAGCACAGATACGCAGTATTTT.

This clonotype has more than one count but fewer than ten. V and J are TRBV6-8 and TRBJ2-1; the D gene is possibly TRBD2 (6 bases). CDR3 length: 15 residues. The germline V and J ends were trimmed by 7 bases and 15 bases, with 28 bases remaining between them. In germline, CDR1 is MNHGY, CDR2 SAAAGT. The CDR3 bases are TGTGCCAGCAAGCCGTCGGGGGAACAGAAGGAAATAAGGTTCTTC. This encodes CASKPSGEQKEIRFF.

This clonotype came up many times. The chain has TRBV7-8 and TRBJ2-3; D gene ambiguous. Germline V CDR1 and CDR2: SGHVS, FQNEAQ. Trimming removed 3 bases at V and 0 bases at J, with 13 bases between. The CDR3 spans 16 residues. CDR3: CASSFLDGTSTDTQYF. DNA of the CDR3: TGTGCCAGCAGCTTCCTGGACGGAACTAGCACAGATACGCAGTATTTT.

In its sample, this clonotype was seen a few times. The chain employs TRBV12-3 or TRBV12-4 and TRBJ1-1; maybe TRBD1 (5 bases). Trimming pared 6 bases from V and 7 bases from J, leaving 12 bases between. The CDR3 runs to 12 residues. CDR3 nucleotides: TGTGCCAGCAGGCAGACAGTCATTGAAGCTTTCTTT. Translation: CASRQTVIEAFF.

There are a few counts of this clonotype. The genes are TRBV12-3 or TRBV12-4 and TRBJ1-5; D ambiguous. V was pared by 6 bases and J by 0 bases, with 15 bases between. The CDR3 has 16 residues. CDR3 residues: CASSQRGEFSNQPQHF. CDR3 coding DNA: TGTGCCAGCAGCCAGCGAGGAGAATTTAGCAATCAGCCCCAGCATTTT.

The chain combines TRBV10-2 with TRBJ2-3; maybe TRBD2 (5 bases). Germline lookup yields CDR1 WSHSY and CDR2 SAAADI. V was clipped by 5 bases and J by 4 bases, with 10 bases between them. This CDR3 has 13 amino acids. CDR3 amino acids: CASSRESADTQYF. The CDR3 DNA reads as TGCGCCAGCAGTCGGGAATCAGCAGATACGCAGTATTTT.

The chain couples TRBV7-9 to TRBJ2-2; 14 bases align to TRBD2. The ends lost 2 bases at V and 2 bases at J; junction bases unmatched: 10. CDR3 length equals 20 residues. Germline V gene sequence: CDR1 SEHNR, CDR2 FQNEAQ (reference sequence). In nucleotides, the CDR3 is TGTGCCAGCAGCTTACCACAAGGACTAGCGGGGGGAAGTAACACCGGGGAGCTGTTTTTT. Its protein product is CASSLPQGLAGGSNTGELFF.

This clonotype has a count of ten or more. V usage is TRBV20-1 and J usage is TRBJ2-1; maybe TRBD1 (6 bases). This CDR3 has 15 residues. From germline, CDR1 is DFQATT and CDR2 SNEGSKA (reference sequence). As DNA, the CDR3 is TGCAGCACTCTCAGGGACACTTTCTCCTACAATGAGCAGTTCTTC. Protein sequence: CSTLRDTFSYNEQFF.

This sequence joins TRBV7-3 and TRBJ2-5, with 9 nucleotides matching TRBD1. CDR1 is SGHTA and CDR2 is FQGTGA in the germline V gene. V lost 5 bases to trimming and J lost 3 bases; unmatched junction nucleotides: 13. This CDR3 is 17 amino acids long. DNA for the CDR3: TGTGCCAGCAGCCCTTCCCCCGGGACAGGGAGAAAAGAGACCCAGTACTTC. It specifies CASSPSPGTGRKETQYF.

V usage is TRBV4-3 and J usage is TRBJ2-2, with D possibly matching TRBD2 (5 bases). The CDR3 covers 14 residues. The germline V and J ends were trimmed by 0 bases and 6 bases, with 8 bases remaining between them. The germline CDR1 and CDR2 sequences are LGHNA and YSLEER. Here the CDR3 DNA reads TGCGCCAGCAGCCAAGATAGAGGGCCCGGGGAGCTGTTTTTT. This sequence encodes CASSQDRGPGELFF.

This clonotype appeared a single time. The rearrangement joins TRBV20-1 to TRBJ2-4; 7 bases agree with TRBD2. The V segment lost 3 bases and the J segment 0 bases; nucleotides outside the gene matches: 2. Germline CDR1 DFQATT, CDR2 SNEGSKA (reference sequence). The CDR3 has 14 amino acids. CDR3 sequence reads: CSASREVAKNIQYF. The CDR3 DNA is TGCAGTGCTAGCCGGGAGGTAGCCAAAAACATTCAGTACTTC.

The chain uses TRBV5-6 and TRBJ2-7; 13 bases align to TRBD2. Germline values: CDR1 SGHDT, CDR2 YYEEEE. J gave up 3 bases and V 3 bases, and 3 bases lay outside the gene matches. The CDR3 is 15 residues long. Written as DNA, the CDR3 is TGTGCCAGCAGCTCTGGACTAGCGGGGGACTACGAGCAGTACTTC. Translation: CASSSGLAGDYEQYF.

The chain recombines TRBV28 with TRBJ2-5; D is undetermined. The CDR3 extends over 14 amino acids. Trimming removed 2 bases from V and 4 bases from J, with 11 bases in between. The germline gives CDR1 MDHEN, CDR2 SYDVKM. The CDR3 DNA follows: TGTGCCAGCAGTTTAGGGCTAGAGGCAGAGACCCAGTACTTC. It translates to CASSLGLEAETQYF.

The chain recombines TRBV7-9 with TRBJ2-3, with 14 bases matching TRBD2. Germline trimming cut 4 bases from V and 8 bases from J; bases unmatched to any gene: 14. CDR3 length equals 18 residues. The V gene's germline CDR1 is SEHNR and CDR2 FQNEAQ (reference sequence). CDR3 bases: TGTGCCAGCAGCTCTAAAACCGGACTAGCGGGGGGCCATGGTACGCAGTATTTT. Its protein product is CASSSKTGLAGGHGTQYF.

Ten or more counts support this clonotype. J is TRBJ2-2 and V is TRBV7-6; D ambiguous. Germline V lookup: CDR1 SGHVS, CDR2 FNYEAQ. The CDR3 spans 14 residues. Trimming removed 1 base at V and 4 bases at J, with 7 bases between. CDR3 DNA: TGTGCCAGCAGCTTAGGGACGGGCACCGGGGAGCTGTTTTTT. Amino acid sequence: CASSLGTGTGELFF. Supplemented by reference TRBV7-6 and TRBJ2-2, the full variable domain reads GAGVSQSPRYKVTKRGQDVALRCDPISGHVSLYWYRQALGQGPEFLTYFNYEAQQDKSGLPNDRFSAERPEGSISTLTIQRTEQRDSAMYRCASSLGTGTGELFFGEGSRLTVL.

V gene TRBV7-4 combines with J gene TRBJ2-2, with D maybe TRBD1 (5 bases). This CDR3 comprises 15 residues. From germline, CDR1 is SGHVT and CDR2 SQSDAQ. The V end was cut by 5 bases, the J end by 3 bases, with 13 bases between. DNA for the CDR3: TGTGCCAGCAGCCCTCAGGGTTCGGACACCGGGGAGCTGTTTTTT. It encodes CASSPQGSDTGELFF. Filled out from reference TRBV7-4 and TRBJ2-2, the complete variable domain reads GAGVSQSPRYKVAKRGRDVALRCDSISGHVTLYWYRQTLGQGSEVLTYSQSDAQRDKSGRPSGRFSAERPERSVSTLKIQRTEQGDSAVYLCASSPQGSDTGELFFGEGSRLTVL.

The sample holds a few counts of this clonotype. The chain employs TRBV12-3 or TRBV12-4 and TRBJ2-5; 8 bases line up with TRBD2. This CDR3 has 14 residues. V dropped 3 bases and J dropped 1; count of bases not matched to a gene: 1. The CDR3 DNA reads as TGTGCCAGCAGTTTGGCGGGGGGCCAAGAGACCCAGTACTTC. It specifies CASSLAGGQETQYF.

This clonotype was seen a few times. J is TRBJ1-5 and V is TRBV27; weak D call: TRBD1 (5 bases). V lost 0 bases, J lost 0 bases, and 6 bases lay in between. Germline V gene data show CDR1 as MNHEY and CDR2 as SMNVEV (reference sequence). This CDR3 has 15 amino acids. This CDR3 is CASSLSGGSNQPQHF. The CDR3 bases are TGTGCCAGCAGTTTATCTGGGGGTAGCAATCAGCCCCAGCATTTT.

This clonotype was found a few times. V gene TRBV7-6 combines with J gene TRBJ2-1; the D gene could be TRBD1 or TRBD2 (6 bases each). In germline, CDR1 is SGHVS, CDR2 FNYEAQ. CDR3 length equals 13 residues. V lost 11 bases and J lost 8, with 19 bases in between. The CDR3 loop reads CAAQRGDSYEQFF. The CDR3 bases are TGTGCCGCGCAAAGGGGGGATAGCTATGAGCAGTTCTTC.

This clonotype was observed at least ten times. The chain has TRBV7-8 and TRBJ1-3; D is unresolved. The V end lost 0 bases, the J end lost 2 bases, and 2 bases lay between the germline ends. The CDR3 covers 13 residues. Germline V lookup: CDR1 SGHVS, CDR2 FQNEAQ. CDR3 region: CASSLAPGNTIYF. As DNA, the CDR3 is TGTGCCAGCAGCTTAGCGCCTGGAAACACCATATATTTT.

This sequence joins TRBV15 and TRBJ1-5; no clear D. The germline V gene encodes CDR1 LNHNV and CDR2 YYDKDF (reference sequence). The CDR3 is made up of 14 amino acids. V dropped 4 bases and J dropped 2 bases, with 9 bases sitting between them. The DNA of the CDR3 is TGTGCCACCAGCACCGGACGGCGCAATCAGCCCCAGCATTTT. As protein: CATSTGRRNQPQHF.

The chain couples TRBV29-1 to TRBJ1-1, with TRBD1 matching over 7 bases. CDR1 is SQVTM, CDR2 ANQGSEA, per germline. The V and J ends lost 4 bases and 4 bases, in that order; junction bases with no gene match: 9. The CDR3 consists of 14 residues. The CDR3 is CSVGDNRGITEAFF. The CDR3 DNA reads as TGCAGCGTTGGCGACAACAGGGGAATCACTGAAGCTTTCTTT.